These 31 T cell receptor beta chains came from one sample sequenced in a study of blood T cell repertoires in COVID-19. Repertoires were generated with immunoSEQ multiplex PCR, while TCRdb's copy carries only in-frame clones and drops some. The sample includes approximately 190,000 clones, roughly 89% of them seen just once. The sample was PBMCs or T cells enriched from blood (not recorded which). Every receptor here comes from a woman between 25 and 40 years old who had been exposed to COVID-19.

The chain employs TRBV3-1 (or the pseudogene TRBV3-2) and TRBJ2-7, with D hard to call. V shed 3 bases and J shed 6 bases, with 6 bases lying between them. This CDR3 has 11 amino acids. Germline-derived CDR1 and CDR2 are LGHDT and YNNKEL (reference sequence). CDR3 sequence reads: CASSQAFEQYF. The CDR3 DNA reads as TGTGCCAGCAGCCAGGCCTTCGAGCAGTACTTC.

This chain connects TRBV12-3 or TRBV12-4 to TRBJ1-5, with D unclear. The CDR3 runs to 13 residues. V was pared by 3 bases and J by 7 bases, with 10 bases between. The CDR3 coding sequence is TGTGCCAGCAGTTTCTCTGGAGGCCAGCCCCAGCATTTT. Its protein is CASSFSGGQPQHF.

The chain employs TRBV2 and TRBJ2-5; 7 nucleotides match TRBD2. Per the germline V gene, CDR1 is SNHLY and CDR2 is FYNNEI. The V gene end was trimmed by 4 bases and the J gene end by 5 bases; junction bases not matched to a gene: 10. The length of the CDR3 is 15 residues. The CDR3 DNA follows: TGTGCCAGCAGTGGGTATGGACTAGGCGGGGAGACCCAGTACTTC. Its translation is CASSGYGLGGETQYF.

V is TRBV6-4 and J is TRBJ2-1; the match to TRBD2 covers 8 bases. This CDR3 comprises 14 residues. Germline lookup yields CDR1 MRHNA and CDR2 SNTAGT. The trim removed 6 bases at V and 3 bases at J, leaving 4 bases unmatched. CDR3: CASSRGGDYNEQFF. Written as DNA, the CDR3 is TGTGCCAGCAGCCGGGGGGGGGACTACAATGAGCAGTTCTTC.

The rearrangement uses TRBV7-3 and TRBJ2-1, with 11 bases that match TRBD2. Germline trimming cut 5 bases from V and 6 bases from J; bases unmatched to any gene: 6. There are 15 residues in the CDR3. In germline, CDR1 is SGHTA, CDR2 FQGTGA. The DNA for the CDR3 is TGTGCCAGCAGCATTAGCGGGGGGGCCTCCAATGAGCAGTTCTTC. It translates to CASSISGGASNEQFF.

The chain is built from TRBV13 and TRBJ2-3, with 7 bases matching TRBD2. The CDR3 has 16 amino acids. Per the germline V gene, CDR1 is PRHDT and CDR2 is FYEKMQ (reference sequence). Germline trimming cut 1 base from V and 6 bases from J; bases unmatched to any gene: 10. CDR3 protein: CASSLEIAGSEDTQYF. As DNA, the CDR3 is TGTGCCAGCAGCTTAGAAATAGCGGGTAGCGAGGATACGCAGTATTTT.

The rearrangement joins TRBV4-3 to TRBJ1-4; TRBD1 might be the D (5 bases). V lost 0 bases and J 8 bases, leaving 13 bases between the germline ends. CDR1 and CDR2 (germline): LGHNA, YSLEER. There are 15 residues in the CDR3. CDR3: CASSQEGGVGEKLFF. CDR3 in DNA: TGCGCCAGCAGCCAAGAAGGAGGGGTCGGAGAAAAACTGTTTTTT.

The rearrangement joins TRBV7-2 to TRBJ2-4; D not certain. This CDR3 contains 13 residues. Trimming removed 5 bases at V and 4 bases at J, with 9 bases between. Per germline, CDR1 SGHTA and CDR2 FQGNSA. As DNA, the CDR3 is TGTGCCAGCAGCATTAGCATTAAAAACATTCAGTACTTC. This translates into CASSISIKNIQYF.

The chain is built from TRBV27 and TRBJ1-6; 9 bases agree with TRBD1. The CDR3 contains 15 residues. V lost 4 bases and J lost 8; bases outside the gene matches: 6. The germline V gene has CDR1 MNHEY and CDR2 SMNVEV (reference sequence). The CDR3 sequence is CASSSIDRGDSPLHF. The DNA for the CDR3 is TGTGCCAGCAGTTCCATTGACAGGGGGGATTCACCCCTCCACTTT.

This chain uses TRBV18 with TRBJ2-1; no definite D call. The CDR3 totals 14 residues. Germline lookup yields CDR1 KGHSH and CDR2 LQKENI. V was shortened by 3 bases and J by 3 bases, with 9 bases between the two germline ends. Written as DNA, the CDR3 is TGTGCCAGCTCACCTGCGGCTGTCTACAATGAGCAGTTCTTC. Translating it yields CASSPAAVYNEQFF.

The V gene is TRBV27, the J gene TRBJ1-1; D remains unclear. The CDR3 sequence is 12 residues long. Germline V CDR1 and CDR2: MNHEY, SMNVEV (reference sequence). Trimming stripped 4 bases from V and 10 bases from J, with 13 bases between. The CDR3 DNA reads TGTGCCAGCAGTTCCGGACTGGTTGGAGCTTTCTTT. Translating gives CASSSGLVGAFF.

CDR3 bases: TGTGCCAGCAGCTCCGGGACAGGGGCGAATCAGCCCCAGCATTTT. It codes for CASSSGTGANQPQHF. The V call is TRBV7-6, the J call TRBJ1-5, with TRBD1 identical over 10 bases. The CDR3 has 15 amino acids. Trimming cost V 4 bases and J 4 bases; bases outside gene matches: 4. The germline V gene has CDR1 SGHVS and CDR2 FNYEAQ.

The chain has TRBV5-4 and TRBJ2-1, with 7 bases fitting TRBD1. The germline gives CDR1 SGHNT, CDR2 YYREEE (reference sequence). CDR3 length equals 13 residues. Trimming removed 5 bases from V and 4 bases from J; junction bases left unmatched: 3. CDR3 nucleotides: TGTGCCAGCAGATTCAGGGGGTACAATGAGCAGTTCTTC. Translation: CASRFRGYNEQFF.

The rearrangement joins TRBV20-1 to TRBJ2-7; tentative D call: TRBD1 (5 bases). CDR1 and CDR2 (germline): DFQATT, SNEGSKA (reference sequence). This CDR3 contains 14 residues. Between the trimmed V and J ends, which lost 3 bases and 5 bases, there was a span of 17 bases. CDR3 DNA sequence: TGCAGTGCTAGTCCCCGCCGGACAACCCACGAGCAGTACTTC. Its protein product is CSASPRRTTHEQYF.

The J gene is TRBJ1-1, the V gene TRBV5-1; no clear D gene. V shed 4 bases and J shed 1 base, with 14 bases lying between them. From germline, CDR1 is SGHRS and CDR2 YFSETQ. The CDR3 extends over 15 amino acids. The CDR3 sequence: CASSADLRGNTEAFF. In DNA form, the CDR3 reads TGCGCCAGCAGCGCGGATCTTCGTGGGAACACTGAAGCTTTCTTT.

The V call is TRBV2, the J call TRBJ2-2; TRBD1 might be the D (5 bases). Germline-derived CDR1 and CDR2 are SNHLY and FYNNEI. With 6 bases removed from V and 7 bases from J, the gap between germline ends came to 9 bases. The CDR3 totals 12 residues. Here the CDR3 reads CASSPGFGELFF. CDR3 in DNA: TGTGCCAGCAGCCCAGGGTTCGGGGAGCTGTTTTTT.

This clone was recorded once. The V call is TRBV29-1, the J call TRBJ2-5, with 9 bases that match TRBD2. The V segment lost 7 bases and the J segment 5 bases; nucleotides outside the gene matches: 5. CDR3 length equals 12 residues. Germline V gene sequence: CDR1 SQVTM, CDR2 ANQGSEA. CDR3 DNA: TGCAGCGGATGGACTAGCGAGGAGACCCAGTACTTC. It translates to CSGWTSEETQYF.

Only one count was recorded for this clone. This chain connects TRBV19 to TRBJ1-2, with 9 bases aligning to TRBD1. Germline V CDR1 and CDR2: LNHDA, SQIVND (reference sequence). J was trimmed by 8 bases and V by 2 bases; bases with no gene match: 6. The CDR3 is 14 amino acids. CDR3 residues: CASSILDRGAGYTF. The CDR3 coding sequence is TGTGCCAGTAGTATACTCGACAGGGGGGCCGGCTACACCTTC.

This chain links TRBV7-8 with TRBJ1-2; D perhaps matches TRBD1 (5 bases). The CDR3 consists of 16 residues. The V gene's germline CDR1 is SGHVS and CDR2 FQNEAQ. The V end lost 1 base, the J end lost 0 bases, and 12 bases lay between the germline ends. The CDR3 DNA sequence: TGTGCCAGCAGCTTAGAGGGGCTTGGGACTAACTATGGCTACACCTTC. This codes for CASSLEGLGTNYGYTF.

The genes are TRBV12-5 and TRBJ1-6; D possibly corresponds to TRBD1 (5 bases). The CDR3 spans 13 residues. Germline V gene sequence: CDR1 LGHNT, CDR2 FRNRAP. V lost 1 base to trimming and J lost 11 bases, with 9 bases between them. CDR3 in amino acids: CASGLDDRAPLHF. As DNA, the CDR3 is TGTGCTAGTGGTTTGGACGACAGAGCACCCCTCCACTTT.

The rearrangement uses TRBV5-1 and TRBJ2-2; D gene unclear. The CDR3 has 16 residues. V was pared by 0 bases and J by 4 bases, with 13 bases between. Germline CDR1 SGHRS, CDR2 YFSETQ. CDR3 in DNA: TGCGCCAGCAGCTTGGAGTTGGCCCGAACCACCGGGGAGCTGTTTTTT. Translating it yields CASSLELARTTGELFF.

The chain recombines TRBV6-6 with TRBJ2-1, with 10 nucleotides matching TRBD2. The J segment lost 4 bases and the V segment lost 6 bases, leaving 3 bases of the junction unmatched. The CDR3 sequence is 14 residues long. CDR1 is MNHNY and CDR2 is SVGAGI in the germline V gene (reference sequence). CDR3 protein: CASRLAGVYNEQFF. The CDR3 DNA follows: TGTGCCAGCAGGCTAGCGGGGGTATACAATGAGCAGTTCTTC.

This rearrangement joins TRBV25-1 to TRBJ2-5; perhaps TRBD2 as D (6 bases). There are 13 residues in the CDR3. Germline V CDR1 and CDR2: MGHDK, SYGVNS. Trimming removed 5 bases from V and 5 bases from J, with 12 bases in between. CDR3 sequence (DNA): TGTGCCAGCAGTTATGGCGCGGGGGAGACCCAGTACTTC. This codes for CASSYGAGETQYF.

This chain links TRBV5-4 with TRBJ2-5; 7 bases are a match to TRBD1. CDR1 and CDR2 (germline): SGHNT, YYREEE (reference sequence). This CDR3 has 14 residues. With 3 bases clipped from V and 5 bases from J, the junction kept 7 bases outside the gene matches. The chain's CDR3 is CASSYTQGIETQYF. The CDR3 nucleotides are TGTGCCAGCAGCTATACACAGGGGATTGAGACCCAGTACTTC.

V is TRBV6-1 and J is TRBJ1-2; 8 bases match TRBD1. The CDR3 runs 15 residues. Germline V gene data show CDR1 as MNHNS and CDR2 as SASEGT. The V gene end was trimmed by 3 bases and the J gene end by 2 bases; junction bases not matched to a gene: 5. The CDR3 DNA is TGTGCCAGCAGTGAGGGGGGACAGGTAAACTATGGCTACACCTTC. It translates to CASSEGGQVNYGYTF.

The chain combines TRBV5-4 with TRBJ1-1; 11 bases match TRBD1. This CDR3 contains 16 residues. Germline CDR1 and CDR2: SGHNT and YYREEE (reference sequence). The J segment lost 5 bases and the V segment lost 7 bases, leaving 13 bases of the junction unmatched. CDR3 DNA: TGTGCCAGCTCCCCCGGACAGGGGGCTGGCCGGACTGAAGCTTTCTTT. Its translation: CASSPGQGAGRTEAFF.

This rearrangement joins TRBV9 to TRBJ1-4; 8 nucleotides align to TRBD1. The CDR3 contains 15 residues. Germline V CDR1 and CDR2: SGDLS, YYNGEE. The V gene end was trimmed by 0 bases and the J gene end by 5 bases; junction bases not matched to a gene: 3. As DNA, the CDR3 is TGTGCCAGCAGCGTAGACAGGGGGTTGAATGAAAAACTGTTTTTT. Its translation: CASSVDRGLNEKLFF.

The CDR3 is CASSAGTGTYEQYF. The CDR3 nucleotides are TGTGCCAGCAGCGCCGGGACAGGGACCTACGAGCAGTACTTC. The chain carries TRBV9 and TRBJ2-7, with TRBD1 matching over 9 bases. The ends lost 3 bases at V and 2 bases at J; junction bases unmatched: 3. Germline V lookup: CDR1 SGDLS, CDR2 YYNGEE. This CDR3 is 14 amino acids long.

The V gene is TRBV27, the J gene TRBJ2-7; 7 nucleotides line up with TRBD1. The CDR3 spans 14 residues. Germline loops: CDR1 MNHEY, CDR2 SMNVEV (reference sequence). V shed 4 bases, J shed 2 bases, and the junction held 5 bases outside the gene matches. The CDR3: CASSSGQSTYEQYF. As DNA, the CDR3 is TGTGCCAGCAGTTCGGGACAGAGTACCTACGAGCAGTACTTC.

The chain employs TRBV19 and TRBJ2-7; possibly TRBD1 for D (5 bases). Germline CDR1 is LNHDA and CDR2 is SQIVND (reference sequence). Trimming took off 5 bases at V and 3 bases at J, with 11 bases between the two ends. This CDR3 comprises 13 residues. In nucleotides, the CDR3 is TGTGCCAGTAGTCGACAGTCGGACTACGAGCAGTACTTC. This sequence encodes CASSRQSDYEQYF.

The V and J genes are TRBV5-1 and TRBJ1-1, with D perhaps TRBD1 (5 bases). V lost 6 bases and J 3 bases, leaving 18 bases between the germline ends. This CDR3 is 15 amino acids long. CDR1 is SGHRS and CDR2 is YFSETQ in the germline V gene. DNA of the CDR3: TGCGCCAGCACCAAGTCCGGGGGGGAGGACACTGAAGCTTTCTTT. Its translation is CASTKSGGEDTEAFF.